This T cell receptor (beta chain) was documented in a study of T cells in Graves' hyperthyroidism and ophthalmopathy. The CDR3 is 13 residues long. Germline V CDR1 and CDR2: MNHEY, SMNVEV (reference sequence). V was cut by 4 bases and J by 10 bases, with 16 bases left in between. Whole-study findings and limits: Most expanded thyroid clonotypes above 0.001 also appeared in blood.

This clonotype was counted a few times. The antigen is unknown. Ophthalmopathy cases met thresholds of Clinical Activity Score at least 3, NOSPECS grade at least 4 and duration under 3 months. Reasons for excluding patients were uncontrolled infection, other autoimmune disease, pregnancy or lactation. The diagnoses drew upon clinical symptoms, serum thyroxine and TRAb, thyroid ultrasound and orbital computed tomography. Amplification targeted TCR beta CDR3 regions from RNA transcripts. The TCR CDR3 first-round RT-PCR relied on the HTBI primer set. MiXCR, applied by TCRdb to the multiplex PCR reads, yields one record per CDR3 protein. Of roughly 530,000 distinct CDR3 sequences listed, roughly 15% are singletons.

Material for sequencing was blood. The V call is TRBV27, the J call TRBJ1-1; D gene uncertain. The receptor's source is a woman in her late teens or twenties with Graves' ophthalmopathy. CDR3 DNA sequence: TGTGCCAGCAGTTATTCCCAGCTTAATGGAGCTTTCTTT. Translation gives CASSYSQLNGAFF.